Presented here are 5 T cell receptor beta chains from one specimen sequenced in a study of T cells in Graves' hyperthyroidism and ophthalmopathy. Amplification targeted TCR beta CDR3 regions from RNA transcripts. HTBI primers were used for first-round RT-PCR of the TCR CDR3. TCRdb reprocessed the multiplex PCR reads with MiXCR, giving one entry per CDR3 protein. The sample lists 350,000 or so distinct CDR3 sequences, under 25% occurring once. What was sequenced was blood. The receptor set was obtained from a woman in her 50s with Graves' hyperthyroidism.

The CDR3 sequence: CASRENRDFDTGELFF. The CDR3 bases are TGTGCCAGCAGGGAAAACCGGGACTTCGACACCGGGGAGCTGTTTTTT. V usage is TRBV6-9 and J usage is TRBJ2-2, with TRBD2 as a possible D gene (6 bases). CDR3 length equals 16 residues. Germline V gene sequence: CDR1 MNHGY, CDR2 SVAAGI. V was clipped by 6 bases and J by 3 bases, with 17 bases between them.

This rearrangement joins TRBV6-1 to TRBJ1-1; D not certain. V was trimmed by 3 bases and J by 11 bases, leaving 10 bases between them. The CDR3 loop spans 11 amino acids. In germline, CDR1 is MNHNS, CDR2 SASEGT. CDR3 in amino acids: CASSDWLGAFF. The CDR3 nucleotides read TGTGCCAGCAGTGATTGGTTAGGTGCTTTCTTT.

The table lists this clonotype with a few counts. V is TRBV7-9 and J is TRBJ1-3; D remains ambiguous. Between the trimmed V and J ends, which lost 1 base and 4 bases, there was a span of 14 bases. The CDR3 totals 16 residues. Per germline, CDR1 SEHNR and CDR2 FQNEAQ (reference sequence). CDR3 sequence (DNA): TGTGCCAGCAGCTTAGTGGTCAACCGAGGCGGAAACACCATATATTTT. This sequence encodes CASSLVVNRGGNTIYF.

The chain couples TRBV5-6 to TRBJ1-2; the D is unclear. The V gene lost 4 bases and the J gene lost 2 bases, with 15 bases spanning the gap. Per the germline V gene, CDR1 is SGHDT and CDR2 is YYEEEE. The CDR3 has 15 amino acids. CDR3 coding DNA: TGTGCCAGCAGCCGTATACGGGCCCCGAACTATGGCTACACCTTC. Protein: CASSRIRAPNYGYTF.

This clonotype has a handful of counts. This chain links TRBV28 with TRBJ1-3; D is ambiguous. Germline CDR1 and CDR2: MDHEN and SYDVKM. Deletions cut 1 base from V and 0 bases from J, with 10 bases between. This CDR3 spans 16 amino acids. The chain's CDR3 is CASSLFRVSSGNTIYF. For the CDR3, the DNA is TGTGCCAGCAGTTTATTTCGTGTCAGCTCTGGAAACACCATATATTTT.